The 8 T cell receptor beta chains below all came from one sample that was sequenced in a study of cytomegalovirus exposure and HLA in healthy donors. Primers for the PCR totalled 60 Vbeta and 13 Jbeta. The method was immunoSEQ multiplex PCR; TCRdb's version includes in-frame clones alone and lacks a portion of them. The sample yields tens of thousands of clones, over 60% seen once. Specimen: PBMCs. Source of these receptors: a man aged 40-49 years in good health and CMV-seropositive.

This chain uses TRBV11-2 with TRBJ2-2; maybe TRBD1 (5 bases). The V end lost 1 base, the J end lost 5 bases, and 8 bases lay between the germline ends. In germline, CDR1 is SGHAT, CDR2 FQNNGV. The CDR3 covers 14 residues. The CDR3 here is CASSLVQATGELFF. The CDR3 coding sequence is TGTGCCAGCAGCTTAGTACAGGCGACCGGGGAGCTGTTTTTT.

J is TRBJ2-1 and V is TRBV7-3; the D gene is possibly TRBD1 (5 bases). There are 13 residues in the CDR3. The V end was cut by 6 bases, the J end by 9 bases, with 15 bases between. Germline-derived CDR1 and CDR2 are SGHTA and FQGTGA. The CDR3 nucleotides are TGTGCCAGCAGGGAGAGCAGGGAATCTGAGCAGTTCTTC. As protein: CASRESRESEQFF.

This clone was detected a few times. This CDR3 is CASSHRQGQNGEQYF. CDR3 in DNA: TGTGCCAGCAGCCACAGACAGGGGCAAAACGGGGAGCAGTACTTC. The rearrangement links TRBV14 to TRBJ2-7; 8 bases are shared with TRBD1. With 3 bases clipped from V and 7 bases from J, the junction kept 11 bases outside the gene matches. The V gene's germline CDR1 is SGHDN and CDR2 FVKESK. There are 15 residues in the CDR3. The whole variable domain, filled in from reference TRBV14 and TRBJ2-7, reads EAGVTQFPSHSVIEKGQTVTLRCDPISGHDNLYWYRRVMGKEIKFLLHFVKESKQDESGMPNNRFLAERTGGTYSTLKVQPAELEDSGVYFCASSHRQGQNGEQYFGPGTRLTVT.

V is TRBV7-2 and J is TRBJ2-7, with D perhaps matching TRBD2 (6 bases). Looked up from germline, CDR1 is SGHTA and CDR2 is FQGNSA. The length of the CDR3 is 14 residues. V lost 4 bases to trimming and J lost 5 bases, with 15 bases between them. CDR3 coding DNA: TGTGCCAGCAGCTCGCCCGGGACTGGCAACGAGCAGTACTTC. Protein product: CASSSPGTGNEQYF.

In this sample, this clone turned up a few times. The CDR3 protein is CASSYEGTDTQYF. The CDR3, as DNA: TGTGCCAGCAGTTACGAGGGTACAGATACGCAGTATTTT. The J gene is TRBJ2-3, the V gene TRBV6-5, with a tentative D call TRBD2 (5 bases). Trimming shortened V by 2 bases and J by 3 bases, and 6 bases separated the two germline ends. CDR1 and CDR2 from the germline V gene are MNHEY and SVGAGI. The CDR3 runs 13 residues.

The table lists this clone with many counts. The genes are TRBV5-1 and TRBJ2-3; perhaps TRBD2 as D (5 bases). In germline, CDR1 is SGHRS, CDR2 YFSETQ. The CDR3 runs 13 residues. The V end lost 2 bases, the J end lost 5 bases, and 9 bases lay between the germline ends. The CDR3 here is CASSFRSGDTQYF. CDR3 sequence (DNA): TGCGCCAGCAGCTTCAGGAGCGGAGATACGCAGTATTTT.

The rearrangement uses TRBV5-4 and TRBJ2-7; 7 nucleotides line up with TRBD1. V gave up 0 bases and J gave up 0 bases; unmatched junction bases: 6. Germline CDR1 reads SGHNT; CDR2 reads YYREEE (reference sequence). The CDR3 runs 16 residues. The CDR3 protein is CASSLGGRDSSYEQYF. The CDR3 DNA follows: TGTGCCAGCAGCTTGGGTGGCAGGGACAGCTCCTACGAGCAGTACTTC.

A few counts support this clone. CDR3 DNA: TGTGCCAGCAGTGGGCCTGTCCAAGAGACCCAGTACTTC. It translates to CASSGPVQETQYF. The chain recombines TRBV2 with TRBJ2-5, with unresolved D. The CDR3 totals 13 residues. CDR1 and CDR2 from the germline V gene are SNHLY and FYNNEI. Between the trimmed V and J ends, which lost 4 bases and 1 base, there was a span of 7 bases.